The present entry profiles one T cell receptor beta chain with its context. What it binds is not known. The V gene lost 5 bases and the J gene lost 1 base, with 17 bases spanning the gap. Germline-derived CDR1 and CDR2 are SEHNR and FQNEAQ (reference sequence). The CDR3 length is 16 residues. These data are taken from a study of cytomegalovirus exposure and HLA in healthy donors. The study, taken as a whole, reports: High sensitivity and specificity were reportedly achieved when the classifier diagnosed cytomegalovirus status.

The method was immunoSEQ multiplex PCR; TCRdb's version includes in-frame clones alone and lacks a portion of them. The sample has 150,000 to 200,000 clones, about 81% seen once. The V call is TRBV7-9, the J call TRBJ1-1; no definite D call. The receptor comes from a woman aged 25 to 39 in good health and CMV-seronegative. Sequencing input: PBMCs. The CDR3 bases are TGTGCCAGCAGCCCCCAGAGGCTACGACGGAACACTGAAGCTTTCTTT. Translated, it gives CASSPQRLRRNTEAFF.